The rows below give T cell receptor beta chains drawn from one sample of a study of blood T cell repertoires in COVID-19. Generated by immunoSEQ multiplex PCR, the TCRdb table keeps only in-frame clones and is missing some. This sample carries 190,000 or so clones, around 89% of them seen once, and the ten largest clones take approximately 8.1%. What was sequenced was PBMCs or T cells enriched from blood (not recorded which). All receptors come from a woman younger than 35 who had recovered from COVID-19. Each CDR3 is given with its conserved first and last residue. Each record gives: J gene, V gene, clone size, D gene, CDR3 DNA, CDR3 protein. The D gene is left open where the match is weak. Some rows have no size entry. The others give once, few or many, or a class for an expanded clone.

TRBJ2-7 | TRBV5-1 | NA | NA | TGCGCCAGCAGCTTGGATCTAGGAAACTACGAGCAGTACTTC | CASSLDLGNYEQYF
TRBJ2-2 | TRBV12-5 | once | NA | TGTGCTAGTGGTTTGCCCCGACTAGGTGCCGGGGAGCTGTTTTTT | CASGLPRLGAGELFF
TRBJ2-3 | TRBV13 | NA | TRBD2 | TGTGCCAGCAGCTTAGGACTAGCGGGGGGGCTGGGCACAGATACGCAGTATTTT | CASSLGLAGGLGTDTQYF
TRBJ1-2 | TRBV2 | NA | NA | TGTGCCAGCAGCACAACCCGGGGGGGTAGCTATGGCTACACCTTC | CASSTTRGGSYGYTF
TRBJ2-2 | TRBV4-1 | NA | TRBD1 | TGCGCCAGCAGCTCGCGCGGGACAGGAGACACCGGGGAGCTGTTTTTT | CASSSRGTGDTGELFF
TRBJ2-7 | TRBV13 | NA | TRBD1 | TGTGCCAGCAGCTTAGGAGAGTCGAGACAGGGGGCTTACGAGCAGTACTTC | CASSLGESRQGAYEQYF
TRBJ1-4 | TRBV5-1 | once | TRBD1 | TGCGCCAGCAGTACAGGGGTGACTAATGAAAAACTGTTTTTT | CASSTGVTNEKLFF
TRBJ1-2 | TRBV5-4 | few | TRBD1 | TGTGCCAGCAGCCAACGGATCACAGGGGACTCCTATGGCTACACCTTC | CASSQRITGDSYGYTF
TRBJ1-1 | TRBV28 | NA | NA | TGTGCCAGCAGTTTCAGGGGAGAAGGGACCACTGAAGCTTTCTTT | CASSFRGEGTTEAFF
TRBJ1-1 | TRBV23-1 | few | NA | TGCGCCAGCAGTCAACAGGCGCTCATTGAAGCTTTCTTT | CASSQQALIEAFF
TRBJ1-2 | TRBV6-2/TRBV6-3 | NA | NA | TGTGCCAGCAGTCACGGACAGTATGGCTACACCTTC | CASSHGQYGYTF
TRBJ1-1 | TRBV5-1 | NA | TRBD1 | TGCGCCAGCAGCGAGCGACAGGGGAGCACTGAAGCTTTCTTT | CASSERQGSTEAFF
TRBJ2-3 | TRBV4-2 | once | TRBD2 | TGTGCCAGCAGCCAACCGGCTAGCGGGAGCACAGATACGCAGTATTTT | CASSQPASGSTDTQYF
TRBJ1-6 | TRBV6-5 | few | NA | TGTGCCACAAGGACAGACTATAATTCACCCCTCCACTTT | CATRTDYNSPLHF
TRBJ1-6 | TRBV5-8 | NA | TRBD1 | TGTGCCAGCAGCTTTGGGACAGGAGTTTCACCCCTCCACTTT | CASSFGTGVSPLHF
TRBJ1-4 | TRBV3-1/TRBV3-2 | NA | NA | TGTGCCAGCAGCCCCCTCGGGGGAAAACTGTTTTTT | CASSPLGGKLFF
TRBJ2-2 | TRBV5-1 | NA | NA | TGCGCCAGCAGGGGCGTCAGGGATCCCGGGGAGCTGTTTTTT | CASRGVRDPGELFF
TRBJ1-5 | TRBV27 | NA | TRBD1 | TGTGCCAGCAGTTTGGGACAGGGGGTGCAGCCCCAGCATTTT | CASSLGQGVQPQHF
TRBJ1-6 | TRBV7-2 | few | NA | TGTGCCAGCTGCCTAGGAGGGATTAGCTCACCCCTCCACTTT | CASCLGGISSPLHF
TRBJ2-2 | TRBV6-5 | once | NA | TGTGCCAGCAAGGGGGGGGCGCACACCGGGGAGCTGTTTTTT | CASKGGAHTGELFF
TRBJ2-2 | TRBV9 | NA | NA | TGTGCCAGCAGTAGGGCGAGGGACACCGGGGAGCTGTTTTTT | CASSRARDTGELFF
TRBJ2-4 | TRBV18 | NA | NA | TGTGCCAGCTCACTAGGGACATCCCTCGTAGACATTCAGTACTTC | CASSLGTSLVDIQYF
TRBJ1-1 | TRBV18 | NA | NA | TGTGCCAGCTCACCACTCGGTACCAGGGGCACTGAAGCTTTCTTT | CASSPLGTRGTEAFF
TRBJ2-7 | TRBV11-2 | NA | TRBD2 | TGTGCCAGCAGCCCGGGGGGCTCCTACGAGCAGTACTTC | CASSPGGSYEQYF
TRBJ1-2 | TRBV10-3 | NA | TRBD1 | TGTGCCATCAGTGAAGGGACAGGGGTCTATGGCTACACCTTC | CAISEGTGVYGYTF
TRBJ2-1 | TRBV3-1/TRBV3-2 | NA | TRBD2 | TGTGCCAGCGCGATTAGCGGGCGACACAATGAGCAGTTCTTC | CASAISGRHNEQFF
TRBJ2-7 | TRBV28 | once | NA | TGTGCCACCTCGATAATACAGGGTTCCTACGAGCAGTACTTC | CATSIIQGSYEQYF
TRBJ2-7 | TRBV27 | NA | TRBD1 | TGTGCCAGCGGAGGGACAGGGGGCAACTACGAGCAGTACTTC | CASGGTGGNYEQYF
TRBJ1-5 | TRBV4-1 | NA | NA | TGCGCCAGCAGCCAAGTGATAGATCAGCCCCAGCATTTT | CASSQVIDQPQHF